A single sample is the source of the 29 T cell receptor beta chains below, sequenced in a study of CD8 T cells in ankylosing spondylitis. TCRdb processed the 5' RACE reads anew with MiXCR; each CDR3 protein has one entry. Of just under 350,000 distinct CDR3 sequences listed, roughly 14% are singletons. Sequenced material: blood, either unsorted or a sorted T cell fraction (not recorded which). The receptors stem from a male donor with ankylosing spondylitis or in good health (not recorded which).

CDR3 bases: TGTGCCAGCAGCCGCCCCCGGGGGGTAAGGACTGAAGCTTTCTTT. Translating gives CASSRPRGVRTEAFF. The chain couples TRBV3-1 to TRBJ1-1, with D perhaps matching TRBD1 (5 bases). Germline CDR1 and CDR2: LGHDT and YNNKEL (reference sequence). This CDR3 has 15 amino acids. V gave up 4 bases and J gave up 5 bases, with 17 bases separating them.

This clonotype was recorded a few times. The chain joins TRBV5-6 to TRBJ1-2, with TRBD1 identical over 8 bases. The V and J ends lost 8 bases and 5 bases, in that order; junction bases with no gene match: 5. The CDR3 contains 12 residues. Per germline, CDR1 SGHDT and CDR2 YYEEEE. The CDR3 region is CASVTGAYGYTF. CDR3 DNA: TGTGCCAGTGTGACAGGGGCATATGGCTACACCTTC. Using reference TRBV5-6 and TRBJ1-2 for the parts outside the CDR3, the full variable domain is DAGVTQSPTHLIKTRGQQVTLRCSPKSGHDTVSWYQQALGQGPQFIFQYYEEEERQRGNFPDRFSGHQFPNYSSELNVNALLLGDSALYLCASVTGAYGYTFGSGTRLTVV.

There are a few counts of this clonotype. The chain links TRBV4-1 to TRBJ2-1, with a weak D call TRBD2 (6 bases). Germline lookup yields CDR1 MGHRA and CDR2 YSYEKL. V gave up 0 bases and J gave up 0 bases, with 21 bases separating them. This CDR3 spans 20 amino acids. The CDR3 spells CASSQERRAGPLSSYNEQFF. The CDR3 DNA is TGCGCCAGCAGCCAAGAAAGGAGGGCCGGACCCCTAAGCTCCTACAATGAGCAGTTCTTC.

This clonotype showed up many times. The chain joins TRBV5-8 to TRBJ1-3, with D hard to call. CDR1 and CDR2 (germline): SGHTS, YDEGEE. The length of the CDR3 is 15 residues. Trimming left V 2 bases short and J 4 bases short, with 13 bases between. The CDR3 DNA reads TGTGCCAGCAGCTTATCCGGAAAAAACGGAAACACCATATATTTT. This gives the protein CASSLSGKNGNTIYF.

The sample holds a few counts of this clonotype. This rearrangement joins TRBV25-1 to TRBJ2-7, with D perhaps TRBD1 (5 bases). The germline V gene encodes CDR1 MGHDK and CDR2 SYGVNS. Trimming removed 6 bases from V and 1 base from J, with 7 bases in between. The CDR3 extends over 12 amino acids. The CDR3 nucleotides read TGTGCCAGCAGGGGGCAATCCTACGAGCAGTACTTC. This sequence encodes CASRGQSYEQYF.

V usage is TRBV5-1 and J usage is TRBJ2-3, with TRBD1 identical over 7 bases. Trimming took 2 bases from V and 0 from J; bases not matched to a gene: 3. The CDR3 sequence is 15 residues long. Per the germline V gene, CDR1 is SGHRS and CDR2 is YFSETQ. The DNA of the CDR3 is TGCGCCAGCAGCTTTAGACAGGGAAGCACAGATACGCAGTATTTT. It translates to CASSFRQGSTDTQYF.

The genes are TRBV7-8 and TRBJ2-3; 8 positions agree with TRBD2. The CDR3 consists of 14 residues. After removal of 7 bases from V and 4 bases from J, the junction contained 7 bases not matched to a gene. Germline CDR1 is SGHVS and CDR2 is FQNEAQ. This chain's CDR3 is CASTTGRVADTQYF. For the CDR3, the DNA is TGTGCCAGCACCACCGGGAGGGTCGCAGATACGCAGTATTTT.

In its sample, this clonotype was seen a few times. The chain combines TRBV7-9 with TRBJ1-2; D uncertain. This CDR3 has 14 residues. Germline V lookup: CDR1 SEHNR, CDR2 FQNEAQ (reference sequence). The ends were cut back, 2 bases at V and 8 bases at J, with 15 bases in the middle. DNA for the CDR3: TGTGCCAGCAGCTTAAGGGAGGGATCTTCCGGCTACACCTTC. Translated, it gives CASSLREGSSGYTF.

This chain uses TRBV9 with TRBJ2-2; D remains unclear. Germline values: CDR1 SGDLS, CDR2 YYNGEE. CDR3 length: 15 residues. V dropped 2 bases and J dropped 3 bases, with 11 bases sitting between them. CDR3 protein: CASSVRATYTGELFF. CDR3 DNA: TGTGCCAGCAGCGTCCGCGCCACGTACACCGGGGAGCTGTTTTTT.

As to this clonotype: A read error may explain this, as a much larger clone is one base away. The rearrangement uses TRBV10-3 and TRBJ2-2; D unclear. V gave up 8 bases and J gave up 7 bases, with 11 bases separating them. Germline V gene data show CDR1 as ENHRY and CDR2 as SYGVKD. This CDR3 contains 12 residues. The CDR3 DNA sequence: TGTGCCATCGGCTCTTCAGACGGGGAGCTGTTTTTT. Its protein product is CAIGSSDGELFF.

The table lists this clonotype with a few counts. The chain carries TRBV5-1 and TRBJ1-1; 9 nucleotides align to TRBD1. This CDR3 region has 14 residues. The J segment lost 5 bases and the V segment lost 6 bases, leaving 8 bases of the junction unmatched. Germline CDR1 reads SGHRS; CDR2 reads YFSETQ. As DNA, the CDR3 is TGCGCCAGCACCCAAGACAGGGGGAGGACTGAAGCTTTCTTT. It specifies CASTQDRGRTEAFF. Combining the CDR3 with reference TRBV5-1 and TRBJ1-1 gives the whole variable domain KAGVTQTPRYLIKTRGQQVTLSCSPISGHRSVSWYQQTPGQGLQFLFEYFSETQRNKGNFPGRFSGRQFSNSRSEMNVSTLELGDSALYLCASTQDRGRTEAFFGQGTRLTVV.

This clonotype was recorded many times. The V call is TRBV4-2, the J call TRBJ1-4; D is perhaps TRBD1 (5 bases). Germline assignment: CDR1 LGHNA and CDR2 YNFKEQ. This CDR3 has 16 residues. The ends were cut back, 3 bases at V and 0 bases at J, with 11 bases in the middle. CDR3 in DNA: TGTGCCAGCAGCCAGGGGGGGACCACAACTAATGAAAAACTGTTTTTT. The encoded protein is CASSQGGTTTNEKLFF.

V is TRBV4-1 and J is TRBJ1-3; unclear D gene. Germline V gives CDR1 MGHRA, CDR2 YSYEKL. This CDR3 is 16 amino acids long. V was clipped by 4 bases and J by 0 bases, with 13 bases between them. The DNA of the CDR3 is TGCGCCAGCAGCCGACCACGGGCAGACTCTGGAAACACCATATATTTT. This translates into CASSRPRADSGNTIYF.

V usage is TRBV9 and J usage is TRBJ1-1; D possibly corresponds to TRBD1 (6 bases). Germline V gene sequence: CDR1 SGDLS, CDR2 YYNGEE. V lost 3 bases, J lost 6 bases, and 18 bases lay in between. CDR3 length equals 15 residues. The CDR3 sequence: CASSGDRSLNPEAFF. CDR3 nucleotides: TGTGCCAGCAGCGGCGACAGGAGTCTAAATCCTGAAGCTTTCTTT.

This chain's CDR3 is CASSFRQGSYQETQYF. DNA of the CDR3: TGCGCCAGCAGCTTCCGACAGGGCTCGTACCAAGAGACCCAGTACTTC. The rearrangement uses TRBV5-1 and TRBJ2-5; 7 bases are a match to TRBD1. The CDR3 covers 16 residues. Germline V CDR1 and CDR2: SGHRS, YFSETQ. The V gene end was trimmed by 2 bases and the J gene end by 0 bases; junction bases not matched to a gene: 7.

This sequence joins TRBV27 and TRBJ2-7; D unclear. V lost 2 bases to trimming and J lost 3 bases, with 5 bases between them. The CDR3 runs to 12 residues. Germline V gives CDR1 MNHEY, CDR2 SMNVEV (reference sequence). CDR3 nucleotides: TGTGCCAGCAGTTTAAGGGTCTACGAGCAGTACTTC. It specifies CASSLRVYEQYF.

The rearrangement uses TRBV5-1 and TRBJ2-1, with 12 bases fitting TRBD2. With V trimmed by 8 bases and J by 5 bases, 5 bases remained unmatched. Germline assignment: CDR1 SGHRS and CDR2 YFSETQ. The CDR3 covers 14 residues. As DNA, the CDR3 is TGCGCCAGGGCTAGCGGGAGGGCGGACAATGAGCAGTTCTTC. As protein: CARASGRADNEQFF.

This clonotype was observed a few times. V is TRBV10-3 and J is TRBJ2-5, with D possibly being TRBD1 (6 bases). The CDR3 is 13 amino acids. In germline, CDR1 is ENHRY, CDR2 SYGVKD. Trimming cost V 6 bases and J 1 base, with 9 bases left between them. The CDR3 DNA reads as TGTGCCATCAGGGACAGCACCCAAGAGACCCAGTACTTC. Translating gives CAIRDSTQETQYF.

This chain links TRBV20-1 with TRBJ2-5; TRBD2 matches at 8 bases. Germline CDR1 is DFQATT and CDR2 is SNEGSKA (reference sequence). J gave up 0 bases and V 3 bases, and 6 bases lay outside the gene matches. The CDR3 contains 15 residues. The CDR3 region has the DNA TGCAGTGCTAGCGGGAGGGGCGGGGACCAAGAGACCCAGTACTTC. Translating gives CSASGRGGDQETQYF.

This clonotype was detected a few times. The gene calls are TRBV3-1 and TRBJ2-1; 11 bases are a match to TRBD1. CDR1 is LGHDT, CDR2 YNNKEL, per germline (reference sequence). This CDR3 has 16 residues. J lost 8 bases, V lost 2 bases, and 8 bases had no gene match. The CDR3 loop reads CASSQRRDRGADEQFF. CDR3 DNA sequence: TGTGCCAGCAGCCAACGCCGGGACAGGGGGGCAGATGAGCAGTTCTTC.

The V and J genes are TRBV19 and TRBJ2-1, with D possibly being TRBD1 or TRBD2 (5 bases each). Germline V gene sequence: CDR1 LNHDA, CDR2 SQIVND (reference sequence). The length of the CDR3 is 13 residues. The V end was cut by 9 bases, the J end by 9 bases, with 18 bases between. CDR3 bases: TGTGCCAGCACCCCGGGGCGGCCCGGTGAGCAGTTCTTC. Protein: CASTPGRPGEQFF.

The rearrangement uses TRBV5-1 and TRBJ2-1, with 8 bases lining up with TRBD2. Germline CDR1 reads SGHRS; CDR2 reads YFSETQ. J was trimmed by 5 bases and V by 4 bases; bases with no gene match: 5. This CDR3 contains 14 residues. CDR3: CASSQGLVNNEQFF. DNA of the CDR3: TGCGCCAGCAGCCAGGGACTAGTAAACAATGAGCAGTTCTTC.

There are many counts of this clonotype. The chain uses TRBV18 and TRBJ2-5; D is uncertain. Germline CDR1 is KGHSH and CDR2 is LQKENI. V lost 3 bases and J 4 bases, leaving 3 bases between the germline ends. This CDR3 has 11 amino acids. The CDR3 bases are TGTGCCAGCTCACCGGGAGAGACCCAGTACTTC. Encoded protein: CASSPGETQYF. The variable domain in full, completed from reference TRBV18 and TRBJ2-5, reads NAGVMQNPRHLVRRRGQEARLRCSPMKGHSHVYWYRQLPEEGLKFMVYLQKENIIDESGMPKERFSAEFPKEGPSILRIQQVVRGDSAAYFCASSPGETQYFGPGTRLLVL.

This chain connects TRBV4-1 to TRBJ2-1, with 12 bases aligning to TRBD2. Germline values: CDR1 MGHRA, CDR2 YSYEKL. The ends lost 1 base at V and 2 bases at J; junction bases unmatched: 12. The CDR3 is 20 amino acids. CDR3 region: CASSQGRVGLAGQAYNEQFF. CDR3 DNA: TGCGCCAGCAGCCAAGGACGTGTCGGACTAGCGGGACAAGCCTACAATGAGCAGTTCTTC.

A few counts support this clonotype. This chain uses TRBV12-3 or TRBV12-4 with TRBJ2-7, with D tentatively TRBD1 (5 bases). The CDR3 covers 15 residues. V lost 5 bases and J 1 base, leaving 15 bases between the germline ends. The CDR3 loop is CASSPQVGSSYEQYF. DNA for the CDR3: TGTGCCAGCAGTCCACAGGTGGGGTCTTCCTACGAGCAGTACTTC.

This clonotype was seen only a few times. This chain links TRBV7-8 with TRBJ2-1; possibly TRBD2 for D (6 bases). The CDR3 contains 16 residues. V was shortened by 3 bases and J by 0 bases, with 12 bases between the two germline ends. Germline CDR1 and CDR2: SGHVS and FQNEAQ. CDR3 residues: CASSLRRGRSYNEQFF. CDR3 DNA: TGTGCCAGCAGCTTGAGGCGGGGCCGCTCCTACAATGAGCAGTTCTTC.

The J gene is TRBJ2-1, the V gene TRBV5-1; TRBD2 might be the D (6 bases). Germline V gene sequence: CDR1 SGHRS, CDR2 YFSETQ. With 0 bases removed from V and 4 bases from J, the gap between germline ends came to 14 bases. CDR3 size: 16 residues. The CDR3 spells CASSLEAAGGYNEQFF. The DNA for the CDR3 is TGCGCCAGCAGCTTGGAAGCGGCTGGGGGGTACAATGAGCAGTTCTTC. Variable domain in full (rest from reference TRBV5-1 and TRBJ2-1): KAGVTQTPRYLIKTRGQQVTLSCSPISGHRSVSWYQQTPGQGLQFLFEYFSETQRNKGNFPGRFSGRQFSNSRSEMNVSTLELGDSALYLCASSLEAAGGYNEQFFGPGTRLTVL.

The sample holds a few counts of this clonotype. V is TRBV12-3 or TRBV12-4 and J is TRBJ2-7; D gene uncertain. Between the trimmed V and J ends, which lost 5 bases and 2 bases, there was a span of 4 bases. The CDR3 contains 11 residues. DNA for the CDR3: TGTGCCAGCAGTGAGGCCTACGAGCAGTACTTC. Protein product: CASSEAYEQYF.

The chain has TRBV5-6 and TRBJ2-4, with 10 bases fitting TRBD1. The CDR3 totals 14 residues. With V trimmed by 2 bases and J by 15 bases, 11 bases remained unmatched. CDR1 is SGHDT, CDR2 YYEEEE, per germline. The CDR3 region has the DNA TGTGCCAGCAGCTTAACGACAGGGGGCCGCGGTCGGTACTTC. Its protein is CASSLTTGGRGRYF.